The 31 T cell receptor beta chains reported below all come from one sample, sequenced in a study of control samples from healthy donors and cancer patients. Assay used: immunoSEQ multiplex PCR; TCRdb lists only in-frame clones, some missing. Found here are roughly 90,000 clones, over 90% of them singletons; the top ten hold over 1.3%. Sequencing was done on a sample of blood. The source is a woman aged 25 to 39 in good health.

The V gene is TRBV20-1, the J gene TRBJ1-6; 7 bases line up with TRBD1. The CDR3 extends over 16 amino acids. Germline assignment: CDR1 DFQATT and CDR2 SNEGSKA (reference sequence). Unmatched junction bases numbered 11, after V lost 3 bases and J lost 6 bases. The CDR3 reads CSASPIDRDGNSPLHF. DNA of the CDR3: TGCAGTGCTAGTCCCATTGACAGGGACGGTAATTCACCCCTCCACTTT.

This rearrangement joins TRBV6-4 to TRBJ2-5, with unresolved D. This CDR3 spans 14 amino acids. V lost 2 bases to trimming and J lost 1 base, with 8 bases between them. Germline CDR1 is MRHNA and CDR2 is SNTAGT. CDR3 DNA sequence: TGTGCCAGCAGTGACGAACTACGCCAAGAGACCCAGTACTTC. Translation gives CASSDELRQETQYF.

The CDR3 sequence: CASSLTPALNFGEKLFF. Here the CDR3 DNA reads TGCGCCAGCAGCTTAACTCCAGCGCTTAATTTTGGAGAAAAACTGTTTTTT. The chain links TRBV5-1 to TRBJ1-4; D unclear. V lost 2 bases, J lost 8 bases, and 22 bases lay in between. CDR1 and CDR2 from the germline V gene are SGHRS and YFSETQ. There are 17 residues in the CDR3.

The chain uses TRBV7-9 and TRBJ2-4; TRBD1 aligns across 7 bases. The J segment lost 1 base and the V segment lost 5 bases, leaving 2 bases of the junction unmatched. The CDR3 is 14 amino acids. The V gene's germline CDR1 is SEHNR and CDR2 FQNEAQ (reference sequence). The CDR3 sequence: CASSLQGAKNIQYF. The CDR3 DNA reads TGTGCCAGCAGCCTACAGGGGGCCAAAAACATTCAGTACTTC.

DNA of the CDR3: TGTGCCAGCCCCAAGAGTACGGATAGCAATCAGCCCCAGCATTTT. It translates to CASPKSTDSNQPQHF. The chain carries TRBV21-1 and TRBJ1-5. TRBV21-1 is a pseudogene locus. The CDR3 is 15 amino acids.

The gene calls are TRBV27 and TRBJ1-1, with unresolved D. V lost 7 bases to trimming and J lost 6 bases, with 12 bases between them. The CDR3 loop spans 12 amino acids. The germline CDR1 and CDR2 sequences are MNHEY and SMNVEV (reference sequence). The CDR3 DNA is TGTGCCAGCAAAGCCATGACCGCTGAAGCTTTCTTT. As protein: CASKAMTAEAFF.

V and J are TRBV4-1 and TRBJ1-1; tentative D call: TRBD1 (6 bases). The V gene's germline CDR1 is MGHRA and CDR2 YSYEKL. The CDR3 is 15 residues long. Trimming cost V 1 base and J 4 bases, with 13 bases left between them. The chain's CDR3 is CASSQGRGGRTEAFF. The CDR3 nucleotides read TGCGCCAGCAGCCAAGGAAGGGGGGGGCGCACTGAAGCTTTCTTT.

This chain joins TRBV6-2 or TRBV6-3 and TRBJ1-5, with TRBD1 matching over 7 bases. The CDR3 runs to 16 residues. CDR1 and CDR2 (germline): MNHEY, SVGEGT. The V gene end was trimmed by 6 bases and the J gene end by 0 bases; junction bases not matched to a gene: 8. CDR3 sequence (DNA): TGTGCCAGCAGCCCTACTACAGGGGATAGCAATCAGCCCCAGCATTTT. Encoded protein: CASSPTTGDSNQPQHF.

J is TRBJ2-1 and V is TRBV9; TRBD1 aligns across 9 bases. This CDR3 has 15 residues. The V segment lost 4 bases and the J segment 7 bases; nucleotides outside the gene matches: 9. From germline, CDR1 is SGDLS and CDR2 YYNGEE. CDR3 protein: CASSTAGGQGNEQFF. The DNA for the CDR3 is TGTGCCAGCAGCACGGCAGGGGGACAGGGTAATGAGCAGTTCTTC.

CDR3 residues: CASSKKVSRTNQETQYF. The CDR3 DNA reads TGTGCCAGCAGCAAAAAGGTTAGCAGGACCAATCAAGAGACCCAGTACTTC. V usage is TRBV21-1 and J usage is TRBJ2-5. TRBV21-1 is classified as a pseudogene. This CDR3 is 17 amino acids long.

A single count supports this clone. The chain has TRBV30 and TRBJ2-7; 9 bases are a match to TRBD1. V gave up 7 bases and J gave up 4 bases; unmatched junction bases: 5. Germline values: CDR1 GTSNPN, CDR2 SVGIG (reference sequence). There are 12 residues in the CDR3. CDR3 bases: TGTGCCTTGGACAGGGGAGTGTACGAGCAGTACTTC. This sequence encodes CALDRGVYEQYF.

The rearrangement links TRBV25-1 to TRBJ2-7; maybe TRBD1 (5 bases). This CDR3 contains 16 residues. The V end was cut by 8 bases, the J end by 3 bases, with 23 bases between. Germline V gene sequence: CDR1 MGHDK, CDR2 SYGVNS. For the CDR3, the DNA is TGTGCCAGCCAAGCTCAAAGGGGCATGTTAGACTACGAGCAGTACTTC. It encodes CASQAQRGMLDYEQYF.

This chain links TRBV15 with TRBJ2-2, with 8 bases identical to TRBD2. J gave up 1 base and V 4 bases, and 5 bases lay outside the gene matches. This CDR3 is 16 amino acids long. Germline CDR1 and CDR2: LNHNV and YYDKDF (reference sequence). In DNA, the CDR3 is TGTGCCACCAGCAAAGAACGGGAGGGGAACACCGGGGAGCTGTTTTTT. Translated, it gives CATSKEREGNTGELFF.

The CDR3: CASSPGLLTYEQYF. CDR3 bases: TGTGCCAGCAGTCCGGGACTCTTAACCTACGAGCAGTACTTC. This rearrangement joins TRBV2 to TRBJ2-7, with D perhaps matching TRBD2 (6 bases). Trimming took 5 bases from V and 2 from J, leaving 13 bases between them. In germline, CDR1 is SNHLY, CDR2 FYNNEI. The CDR3 is 14 residues long. Filled out from reference TRBV2 and TRBJ2-7, the complete variable domain reads EPEVTQTPSHQVTQMGQEVILRCVPISNHLYFYWYRQILGQKVEFLVSFYNNEISEKSEIFDDQFSVERPDGSNFTLKIRSTKLEDSAMYFCASSPGLLTYEQYFGPGTRLTVT.

CDR3 nucleotides: TGCGCCAGCAGCTTAACCGGGACGGTGGGTGAAAAACTGTTTTTT. It specifies CASSLTGTVGEKLFF. The chain is built from TRBV5-1 and TRBJ1-4; D is perhaps TRBD1 (5 bases). The CDR3 is made up of 15 amino acids. The V gene lost 2 bases and the J gene lost 7 bases, with 15 bases spanning the gap. Germline lookup yields CDR1 SGHRS and CDR2 YFSETQ.

This rearrangement joins TRBV6-5 to TRBJ1-1; D not resolved. This CDR3 contains 11 residues. V was pared by 2 bases and J by 5 bases, with 3 bases between. The germline V gene encodes CDR1 MNHEY and CDR2 SVGAGI. Here the CDR3 DNA reads TGTGCCAGCAGTTACAGGACTGAAGCTTTCTTT. It yields the protein CASSYRTEAFF.

CDR3: CASSVKYGTSGVNEQFF. CDR3 DNA: TGTGCCAGCAGCGTAAAATATGGGACTAGCGGGGTCAATGAGCAGTTCTTC. The J gene is TRBJ2-1, the V gene TRBV9; 13 positions match TRBD2. Unmatched junction bases numbered 7, after V lost 1 base and J lost 6 bases. Germline loops: CDR1 SGDLS, CDR2 YYNGEE. The CDR3 length is 17 residues.

The chain joins TRBV28 to TRBJ2-3; unclear D gene. Per germline, CDR1 MDHEN and CDR2 SYDVKM. Trimming shortened V by 4 bases and J by 4 bases, and 3 bases separated the two germline ends. The CDR3 is 11 amino acids. CDR3 nucleotides: TGTGCCAGCAGTTACGCAGATACGCAGTATTTT. Amino acid sequence: CASSYADTQYF.

The gene calls are TRBV28 and TRBJ1-2; D is unresolved. V dropped 5 bases and J dropped 7 bases, with 26 bases sitting between them. The CDR3 length is 17 residues. CDR1 is MDHEN and CDR2 is SYDVKM in the germline V gene. The CDR3 DNA follows: TGTGCCAGCAGTGAACACAGCGTCCCGCGCGAGACGGGTGGCTACACCTTC. It is translated as CASSEHSVPRETGGYTF.

The chain employs TRBV18 and TRBJ1-1; unclear D gene. Germline assignment: CDR1 KGHSH and CDR2 LQKENI. There are 11 residues in the CDR3. Trimming pared 6 bases from V and 4 bases from J, leaving 6 bases between. The CDR3, as DNA: TGTGCCAGCTCGGCGGGCACTGAAGCTTTCTTT. Protein product: CASSAGTEAFF. The full variable domain, rest sourced from reference TRBV18 and TRBJ1-1, is NAGVMQNPRHLVRRRGQEARLRCSPMKGHSHVYWYRQLPEEGLKFMVYLQKENIIDESGMPKERFSAEFPKEGPSILRIQQVVRGDSAAYFCASSAGTEAFFGQGTRLTVV.

In DNA, the CDR3 is TGCGCCAGCAGTGTTGCGACCAGTCGTACGAGCGCTTTCTTT. Protein product: CASSVATSRTSAFF. The chain carries TRBV10-2 and TRBJ1-1; D uncertain. CDR3 length equals 14 residues. V dropped 4 bases and J dropped 11 bases, with 20 bases sitting between them. Germline assignment: CDR1 WSHSY and CDR2 SAAADI.

This clone is categorized as medium-sized. This rearrangement joins TRBV11-3 to TRBJ2-2; D is uncertain. Germline lookup yields CDR1 SGHNT and CDR2 YENEEA. Trimming cost V 1 base and J 5 bases, with 8 bases left between them. The CDR3 covers 14 residues. The CDR3 protein is CASSLGPATGELFF. Written as DNA, the CDR3 is TGTGCCAGCAGCTTAGGGCCCGCGACCGGGGAGCTGTTTTTT.

The chain employs TRBV4-1 and TRBJ1-2; no clear D gene. This CDR3 spans 15 amino acids. Germline loops: CDR1 MGHRA, CDR2 YSYEKL. V was pared by 0 bases and J by 0 bases, with 8 bases between. The DNA of the CDR3 is TGCGCCAGCAGCCAAGAAGGAACACCTAACTATGGCTACACCTTC. Translating it yields CASSQEGTPNYGYTF.

The chain employs TRBV4-1 and TRBJ1-3; D is undetermined. The CDR3 has 13 residues. Trimming shortened V by 2 bases and J by 12 bases, and 14 bases separated the two germline ends. Per germline, CDR1 MGHRA and CDR2 YSYEKL. The CDR3 reads CASSQLLGDHIYF. CDR3 nucleotides: TGCGCCAGCAGCCAACTACTTGGTGACCACATATATTTT.

V gene TRBV6-1 combines with J gene TRBJ1-4; D may be TRBD1 (5 bases). Trimming took off 2 bases at V and 4 bases at J, with 11 bases between the two ends. Germline V gene data show CDR1 as MNHNS and CDR2 as SASEGT. The CDR3 spans 15 residues. The CDR3 protein is CASSEPGRLNEKLFF. CDR3 sequence (DNA): TGTGCCAGCAGTGAACCGGGACGGCTTAATGAAAAACTGTTTTTT.

The rearrangement uses TRBV7-9 and TRBJ1-1; the D gene is possibly TRBD1 (6 bases). Germline assignment: CDR1 SEHNR and CDR2 FQNEAQ (reference sequence). The CDR3 is 14 amino acids. V was cut by 7 bases and J by 5 bases, with 17 bases left in between. In nucleotides, the CDR3 is TGTGCCAGCAACCAAAAAGGGGGAGAAACTGAAGCTTTCTTT. Translating gives CASNQKGGETEAFF. Full variable domain (remainder filled in from reference TRBV7-9 and TRBJ1-1): DTGVSQNPRHKITKRGQNVTFRCDPISEHNRLYWYRQTLGQGPEFLTYFQNEAQLEKSRLLSDRFSAERPKGSFSTLEIQRTEQGDSAMYLCASNQKGGETEAFFGQGTRLTVV.

V usage is TRBV6-5 and J usage is TRBJ2-7; 8 nucleotides match TRBD2. This CDR3 has 15 amino acids. V was clipped by 0 bases and J by 4 bases; unmatched bases: 5. The germline gives CDR1 MNHEY, CDR2 SVGAGI. CDR3 sequence: CASSYSRGGQYEQYF. The CDR3 DNA reads as TGTGCCAGCAGTTACTCCCGGGGGGGCCAGTACGAGCAGTACTTC.

The V call is TRBV3-1 (or the pseudogene TRBV3-2), the J call TRBJ1-2; D uncertain. The CDR3 totals 14 residues. CDR1 and CDR2 from the germline V gene are LGHDT and YNNKEL (reference sequence). The V and J ends lost 4 bases and 4 bases respectively, with 13 bases between them. CDR3 region: CASSPPQKIYGYTF. The CDR3 DNA follows: TGTGCCAGCAGCCCCCCTCAAAAGATCTATGGCTACACCTTC.

The chain has TRBV7-9 and TRBJ1-3; 12 bases match TRBD1. V lost 3 bases to trimming and J lost 8 bases; unmatched junction nucleotides: 11. The germline gives CDR1 SEHNR, CDR2 FQNEAQ (reference sequence). The CDR3 consists of 17 residues. The CDR3 loop is CASSFSGGDRGLDTIYF. CDR3 coding DNA: TGTGCCAGCAGCTTTAGCGGAGGGGACAGGGGGCTGGACACCATATATTTT.

This chain connects TRBV6-5 to TRBJ2-4; D is unresolved. The CDR3 loop spans 16 amino acids. CDR1 and CDR2 (germline): MNHEY, SVGAGI. Trimming took 6 bases from V and 1 from J, leaving 16 bases between them. The CDR3 DNA sequence: TGTGCCAGCAGCTACGATACAACAAGGGCCAAAAACATTCAGTACTTC. Translation: CASSYDTTRAKNIQYF.

The rearrangement uses TRBV5-1 and TRBJ2-5, with D hard to call. The V end was cut by 1 base, the J end by 5 bases, with 9 bases between. Per the germline V gene, CDR1 is SGHRS and CDR2 is YFSETQ. The CDR3 runs to 13 residues. The CDR3 sequence is CASSLSDWETQYF. DNA of the CDR3: TGCGCCAGCAGCTTGAGCGACTGGGAGACCCAGTACTTC.